These 28 T cell receptor beta chains share one sample of origin, sequenced in a study of Ad26.COV2.S vaccination and SARS-CoV-2 variants (dated by TCRdb to the early 2020s). Library preparation employed the immunoSEQ multiplex PCR assay. Sourced from immuneACCESS, this table was stored by TCRdb with only in-frame sequences that have V and J called. A share of the clones is absent; for the studies checked, an unresolved V gene accounts for under half, and the remainder has no known explanation. This sample gives hundreds of thousands of clones in total; roughly 87% of them show up just once. Approximately 3.6% of the sample comes from the top ten. This sample's treatment or condition label indicates: some 19 received Ad26.COV2.S at low or high dose, single or two shots; about 5 received placebo; per-sample allocation not given. Repertoires of vaccine and placebo recipients were sequenced from samples collected on day 63 after the first injection.

The sequencing used peripheral blood, collected in a trial of Ad26.COV2.S vaccine versus placebo. All receptors derive from a person between 18 and 59 years old who received the Ad26.COV2.S COVID-19 vaccine or a placebo.

The chain combines TRBV6-5 with TRBJ2-5; D is unresolved. The CDR3 is made up of 13 amino acids. Trimming left V 6 bases short and J 2 bases short, with 10 bases between. Germline CDR1 and CDR2: MNHEY and SVGAGI. DNA for the CDR3: TGTGCCAGCAGGGATTCCGGACAAGAGACCCAGTACTTC. This codes for CASRDSGQETQYF.

The chain recombines TRBV30 with TRBJ2-2; 9 bases are shared with TRBD1. The V segment lost 8 bases and the J segment 3 bases; nucleotides outside the gene matches: 7. The V gene's germline CDR1 is GTSNPN and CDR2 SVGIG (reference sequence). CDR3 length: 14 residues. The CDR3, as DNA: TGTGCCGGCGGACAGGGGCAGGACACCGGGGAGCTGTTTTTT. It translates to CAGGQGQDTGELFF.

V usage is TRBV6-6 and J usage is TRBJ1-4; D remains ambiguous. The germline gives CDR1 MNHNY, CDR2 SVGAGI (reference sequence). The CDR3 totals 16 residues. V gave up 0 bases and J gave up 0 bases, with 8 bases separating them. DNA of the CDR3: TGTGCCAGCAGTTACTCCAAACAGTCAACTAATGAAAAACTGTTTTTT. Translating gives CASSYSKQSTNEKLFF.

V gene TRBV11-3 combines with J gene TRBJ2-5; the match to TRBD1 covers 7 bases. CDR1 is SGHNT and CDR2 is YENEEA in the germline V gene. The V segment lost 5 bases and the J segment 5 bases; nucleotides outside the gene matches: 11. The CDR3 length is 15 residues. For the CDR3, the DNA is TGTGCCAGCAGCCCCGGCGACAGGGTGCTGGAGACCCAGTACTTC. It codes for CASSPGDRVLETQYF.

The chain links TRBV16 to TRBJ2-2; tentative D call: TRBD1 (5 bases). Germline-derived CDR1 and CDR2 are KGHSY and FQNENV. Deletions cut 4 bases from V and 8 bases from J, with 17 bases between. This CDR3 is built from 15 residues. The CDR3 sequence: CASSLSRQPSGELFF. The CDR3 DNA sequence: TGTGCCAGCAGCCTTAGTAGACAGCCGAGTGGGGAGCTGTTTTTT. The complete variable domain, with remaining parts taken from reference TRBV16 and TRBJ2-2, reads GEEVAQTPKHLVRGEGQKAKLYCAPIKGHSYVFWYQQVLKNEFKFLISFQNENVFDETGMPKERFSAKCLPNSPCSLEIQATKLEDSAVYFCASSLSRQPSGELFFGEGSRLTVL.

In its sample, this clone was seen once. The rearrangement joins TRBV9 to TRBJ2-5; 11 bases are a match to TRBD2. CDR1 is SGDLS and CDR2 is YYNGEE in the germline V gene. The CDR3 is made up of 15 amino acids. Germline trimming cut 2 bases from V and 5 bases from J; bases unmatched to any gene: 5. In nucleotides, the CDR3 is TGTGCCAGCAGCGTGACTAGCGGGGCCTGGGAGACCCAGTACTTC. This translates into CASSVTSGAWETQYF.

The gene calls are TRBV4-2 and TRBJ2-7; D is ambiguous. The ends were cut back, 4 bases at V and 2 bases at J, with 12 bases in the middle. The CDR3 covers 14 residues. Looked up from germline, CDR1 is LGHNA and CDR2 is YNFKEQ. Here the CDR3 DNA reads TGTGCCAGCAGCCTTATGGACGGAGCCTACGAGCAGTACTTC. Amino acids: CASSLMDGAYEQYF.

The genes are TRBV20-1 and TRBJ2-7; D gene uncertain. V lost 3 bases and J 2 bases, leaving 14 bases between the germline ends. The CDR3 loop spans 14 amino acids. Germline lookup yields CDR1 DFQATT and CDR2 SNEGSKA (reference sequence). CDR3 nucleotides: TGCAGTGCTAGTTCATCTGCACAGACCTACGAGCAGTACTTC. Encoded protein: CSASSSAQTYEQYF.

The chain has TRBV5-8 and TRBJ2-6, with 7 bases aligning to TRBD1. The CDR3 contains 15 residues. Looked up from germline, CDR1 is SGHTS and CDR2 is YDEGEE. V lost 6 bases to trimming and J lost 4 bases; unmatched junction nucleotides: 7. CDR3 region: CASIRGRSGANVLTF. DNA for the CDR3: TGTGCCAGCATAAGGGGGCGCAGCGGGGCCAACGTCCTGACTTTC.

This chain links TRBV30 with TRBJ1-4, with a possible D match to TRBD1 (6 bases). The V gene's germline CDR1 is GTSNPN and CDR2 SVGIG (reference sequence). The CDR3 extends over 17 amino acids. V was trimmed by 8 bases and J by 7 bases, leaving 29 bases between them. CDR3: CANQWTPYREGIEKLFF. DNA for the CDR3: TGTGCCAACCAATGGACCCCCTACAGGGAAGGGATTGAAAAACTGTTTTTT.

V usage is TRBV11-2 and J usage is TRBJ2-5; D gene ambiguous. Trimming took 4 bases from V and 4 from J, leaving 4 bases between them. The CDR3 is made up of 11 amino acids. From germline, CDR1 is SGHAT and CDR2 FQNNGV. CDR3 coding DNA: TGTGCCAGCAGCTCAGGAGAGACCCAGTACTTC. Translated: CASSSGETQYF.

V usage is TRBV7-2 and J usage is TRBJ1-6; D is possibly TRBD1 (5 bases). This CDR3 region has 15 residues. With 5 bases removed from V and 7 bases from J, the gap between germline ends came to 15 bases. Germline CDR1 reads SGHTA; CDR2 reads FQGNSA. The DNA for the CDR3 is TGTGCCAGCAGCCCGCCGGGACCGCAAAATTCACCCCTCCACTTT. Amino acid sequence: CASSPPGPQNSPLHF. The whole variable domain, remainder taken from reference TRBV7-2 and TRBJ1-6, is GAGVSQSPSNKVTEKGKDVELRCDPISGHTALYWYRQSLGQGLEFLIYFQGNSAPDKSGLPSDRFSAERTGGSVSTLTIQRTQQEDSAVYLCASSPPGPQNSPLHFGNGTRLTVT.

This clone is a singleton in its sample. This chain joins TRBV6-4 and TRBJ2-1, with 10 bases that match TRBD1. The CDR3 is 16 amino acids. After removal of 3 bases from V and 12 bases from J, the junction contained 14 bases not matched to a gene. Germline assignment: CDR1 MRHNA and CDR2 SNTAGT. CDR3 in DNA: TGTGCCAGCAGTGAGACCGGGACAGGGGTGCAACAAAGGCAGTTCTTC. This gives the protein CASSETGTGVQQRQFF.

In DNA form, the CDR3 reads TGTGCCAGCAACCTAGGGGAAAACACCGGGGAGCTGTTTTTT. Amino acids: CASNLGENTGELFF. The chain joins TRBV7-8 to TRBJ2-2, with D possibly matching TRBD1 (5 bases). The germline V gene has CDR1 SGHVS and CDR2 FQNEAQ. The CDR3 covers 14 residues. Trimming cost V 7 bases and J 2 bases, with 11 bases left between them.

The chain carries TRBV11-2 and TRBJ2-3; no clear D. The CDR3 spans 15 residues. The V and J ends lost 1 base and 3 bases respectively, with 11 bases between them. Germline V gene data show CDR1 as SGHAT and CDR2 as FQNNGV. CDR3 sequence (DNA): TGTGCCAGCAGCTTAGCAGGAGTCGGAACAGATACGCAGTATTTT. Protein: CASSLAGVGTDTQYF.

V usage is TRBV5-6 and J usage is TRBJ1-2; a weak D match, TRBD1 (5 bases). The length of the CDR3 is 13 residues. Trimming pared 1 base from V and 8 bases from J, leaving 12 bases between. Germline V gene lookup returns CDR1 SGHDT and CDR2 YYEEEE. CDR3 sequence: CASSLRGVEGYTF. The DNA for the CDR3 is TGTGCCAGCAGCTTGAGAGGGGTTGAGGGCTACACCTTC.

The V and J genes are TRBV6-5 and TRBJ2-1; 7 bases fit TRBD2. With 2 bases clipped from V and 2 bases from J, the junction kept 6 bases outside the gene matches. Looked up from germline, CDR1 is MNHEY and CDR2 is SVGAGI. The length of the CDR3 is 16 residues. The CDR3 nucleotides read TGTGCCAGCAGTTACCTTCGCGGGGGTACCTACAATGAGCAGTTCTTC. Protein product: CASSYLRGGTYNEQFF.

In its sample, this clone was seen a few times. The chain employs TRBV7-8 and TRBJ1-3; 10 nucleotides align to TRBD1. CDR1 SGHVS and CDR2 FQNEAQ come from the germline V gene. The CDR3 sequence is 15 residues long. V shed 4 bases, J shed 3 bases, and the junction held 3 bases outside the gene matches. Here the CDR3 DNA reads TGTGCCAGCAGCTCGACAGGGGGCAATGGAAACACCATATATTTT. It codes for CASSSTGGNGNTIYF. The full variable domain, with the rest looked up from reference TRBV7-8 and TRBJ1-3, is GAGVSQSPRYKVAKRGQDVALRCDPISGHVSLFWYQQALGQGPEFLTYFQNEAQLDKSGLPSDRFFAERPEGSVSTLKIQRTQQEDSAVYLCASSSTGGNGNTIYFGEGSWLTVV.

The chain employs TRBV4-1 and TRBJ2-3; the D gene is possibly TRBD1 (6 bases). Germline assignment: CDR1 MGHRA and CDR2 YSYEKL. The CDR3 is made up of 17 amino acids. Trimming left V 1 base short and J 3 bases short, with 17 bases between. CDR3 amino acids: CASSQASDPGVTDTQYF. CDR3 in DNA: TGCGCCAGCAGCCAAGCGTCAGACCCAGGGGTGACAGATACGCAGTATTTT.

This clone occurred once. The V gene is TRBV19, the J gene TRBJ2-3, with 9 nucleotides matching TRBD2. V shed 5 bases and J 3 bases; nucleotides not matched to a gene: 6. The CDR3 spans 15 residues. The germline gives CDR1 LNHDA, CDR2 SQIVND (reference sequence). The CDR3 DNA reads as TGTGCCAGTAGTTATGCGGGGGGGTTAACAGATACGCAGTATTTT. Protein: CASSYAGGLTDTQYF. Variable domain in full (rest from reference TRBV19 and TRBJ2-3): DGGITQSPKYLFRKEGQNVTLSCEQNLNHDAMYWYRQDPGQGLRLIYYSQIVNDFQKGDIAEGYSVSREKKESFPLTVTSAQKNPTAFYLCASSYAGGLTDTQYFGPGTRLTVL.

The CDR3 coding sequence is TGTGCCAGCAGCATCTCCGGGACAGGGGCCCCGAGCACTGAAGCTTTCTTT. It yields the protein CASSISGTGAPSTEAFF. V gene TRBV7-6 combines with J gene TRBJ1-1; 10 bases line up with TRBD1. Trimming took 5 bases from V and 4 from J; bases not matched to a gene: 13. The length of the CDR3 is 17 residues. The germline gives CDR1 SGHVS, CDR2 FNYEAQ.

CDR3 sequence reads: CASSPLSEETQYF. The CDR3 bases are TGTGCCAGCTCACCACTTAGCGAGGAGACCCAGTACTTC. J is TRBJ2-5 and V is TRBV18, with TRBD2 as a possible D gene (5 bases). The CDR3 has 13 amino acids. Germline-derived CDR1 and CDR2 are KGHSH and LQKENI. Deletions cut 1 base from V and 5 bases from J, with 8 bases between.

This chain links TRBV28 with TRBJ2-5, with D maybe TRBD1 (5 bases). CDR3 length equals 14 residues. Germline CDR1 reads MDHEN; CDR2 reads SYDVKM. V was pared by 4 bases and J by 2 bases, with 11 bases between. CDR3 protein: CASSWRQGQETQYF. The CDR3 nucleotides read TGTGCCAGCAGTTGGCGGCAGGGACAAGAGACCCAGTACTTC.

The chain carries TRBV4-1 and TRBJ2-6; D not certain. The germline V gene has CDR1 MGHRA and CDR2 YSYEKL. V lost 4 bases and J lost 4, with 11 bases in between. The CDR3 has 15 amino acids. In DNA form, the CDR3 reads TGCGCCAGCAGCCTGTTTGAGGAAGGGGCCAACGTCCTGACTTTC. It encodes CASSLFEEGANVLTF.

V is TRBV30 and J is TRBJ1-1; 7 bases fit TRBD1. J was trimmed by 0 bases and V by 0 bases; bases with no gene match: 4. Germline CDR1 reads GTSNPN; CDR2 reads SVGIG (reference sequence). The CDR3 runs to 15 residues. The DNA of the CDR3 is TGTGCCTGGAGTGTCGACAGGGATTTGAACACTGAAGCTTTCTTT. Its translation is CAWSVDRDLNTEAFF.

The rearrangement uses TRBV2 and TRBJ2-3; the D gene is possibly TRBD1 (5 bases). V lost 7 bases, J lost 4 bases, and 15 bases lay in between. CDR3 length: 14 residues. Germline V CDR1 and CDR2: SNHLY, FYNNEI. Written as DNA, the CDR3 is TGTGCCAGCAATCTTCAATTAGGGGCAGATACGCAGTATTTT. The encoded protein is CASNLQLGADTQYF. Using reference TRBV2 and TRBJ2-3 for the parts outside the CDR3, the full variable domain is EPEVTQTPSHQVTQMGQEVILRCVPISNHLYFYWYRQILGQKVEFLVSFYNNEISEKSEIFDDQFSVERPDGSNFTLKIRSTKLEDSAMYFCASNLQLGADTQYFGPGTRLTVL.

The chain links TRBV7-9 to TRBJ2-5, with a possible D match to TRBD1 (5 bases). V lost 2 bases, J lost 4 bases, and 11 bases lay in between. Germline-derived CDR1 and CDR2 are SEHNR and FQNEAQ (reference sequence). This CDR3 is 14 amino acids long. CDR3 bases: TGTGCCAGCAGCTTATTGGGGCGAGGAGAGACCCAGTACTTC. It is translated as CASSLLGRGETQYF.

The J gene is TRBJ1-1, the V gene TRBV5-4, with 7 bases that match TRBD1. This CDR3 is 13 amino acids long. Germline-derived CDR1 and CDR2 are SGHNT and YYREEE (reference sequence). J gave up 1 base and V 8 bases, and 5 bases lay outside the gene matches. The CDR3 DNA sequence: TGTGCCAGTTCGGGACAGACGAACACTGAAGCTTTCTTT. This translates into CASSGQTNTEAFF.